The entry that follows covers one TCR beta chain sequence. What it binds is unknown. This CDR3 is built from 16 residues. V gave up 0 bases and J gave up 4 bases, with 12 bases separating them. CDR1 is SEHNR, CDR2 FQNEAQ, per germline (reference sequence). The data were obtained in a study of cytomegalovirus exposure and HLA in healthy donors. The wider study: HLA-typed donors were the source of 80 million to 90 million unique TCRs, which an early data release held. Ancestry clustering placed around 81% of several hundred genotyped donors in the Caucasian-associated cluster. Study observations and caveats: Previously analyzed data showed that most TCR beta V segments were productive at a frequency of about 87% or about 30%.

PCR was performed using 60 Vbeta and 13 Jbeta primers. Some clones are missing from TCRdb's copy, which holds only in-frame ones; the method was immunoSEQ multiplex PCR. The sample has more than 95,000 clones, roughly 80% seen once. Sequenced: PBMCs. The rearrangement uses TRBV7-9 and TRBJ2-2; possible D gene TRBD2, 6 bases. The sequence derives from a man between 18 and 29 years old in good health and CMV-seropositive. CDR3 sequence (DNA): TGTGCCAGCAGCTTAGCCGGAGGGATGGGCACCGGGGAGCTGTTTTTT. This gives the protein CASSLAGGMGTGELFF.